One sample yielded the 31 T cell receptor beta chains listed below, sequenced in a study of shared clonotypes between healthy human individuals. The protocol was immunoSEQ multiplex PCR, while the TCRdb copy is restricted to in-frame clones and leaves out a portion. The data hold 2 million to 2.5 million clones, with 80% to 95% observed a single time. The material sequenced was naive CD4+ T cells from PBMCs. Subset in this sample: CD45RA+ positively selected. These receptors were taken from a man aged 18 to 30 in good health. Some clones in this sample may be carry-over from other donors' samples.

V gene TRBV27 combines with J gene TRBJ1-3; no reliable D call. V was trimmed by 11 bases and J by 4 bases, leaving 18 bases between them. Looked up from germline, CDR1 is MNHEY and CDR2 is SMNVEV (reference sequence). The CDR3 covers 14 residues. DNA of the CDR3: TGTGCCCAAGGTCAGGCCCCAGCGGGAAACACCATATATTTT. Residues: CAQGQAPAGNTIYF.

The rearrangement joins TRBV28 to TRBJ2-1; D uncertain. V shed 1 base and J shed 4 bases, with 8 bases lying between them. CDR1 MDHEN and CDR2 SYDVKM come from the germline V gene. The CDR3 sequence is 14 residues long. The CDR3 nucleotides are TGTGCCAGCAGTTTATTTCCCCCTTACAATGAGCAGTTCTTC. This encodes CASSLFPPYNEQFF.

This chain joins TRBV7-2 and TRBJ1-2, with D maybe TRBD1 (5 bases). There are 16 residues in the CDR3. V gave up 5 bases and J gave up 8 bases, with 24 bases separating them. The germline V gene encodes CDR1 SGHTA and CDR2 FQGNSA. The CDR3 nucleotides read TGTGCCAGCAGCCCAGGGCTGGGGAGAGAGGGAAGGGGCTACACCTTC. Its protein is CASSPGLGREGRGYTF.

This clone was counted a single time. V and J are TRBV7-9 and TRBJ2-1, with D unresolved. The ends were cut back, 2 bases at V and 10 bases at J, with 6 bases in the middle. The CDR3 length is 11 residues. The germline V gene encodes CDR1 SEHNR and CDR2 FQNEAQ (reference sequence). The CDR3 sequence: CASSLPNEQFF. CDR3 nucleotide sequence: TGTGCCAGCAGCTTACCAAACGAGCAGTTCTTC.

This sequence joins TRBV16 and TRBJ2-7, with TRBD1 as a possible D gene (5 bases). Germline CDR1 reads KGHSY; CDR2 reads FQNENV. CDR3 size: 12 residues. V lost 4 bases and J lost 6, with 10 bases in between. The CDR3 nucleotides read TGTGCCAGCAGCCTTCAGGGTGGCGAGCAGTACTTC. Protein sequence: CASSLQGGEQYF.

The chain couples TRBV11-3 to TRBJ2-3; 8 bases agree with TRBD1. There are 14 residues in the CDR3. CDR1 is SGHNT, CDR2 YENEEA, per germline. V shed 2 bases, J shed 5 bases, and the junction held 3 bases outside the gene matches. The CDR3 region is CASSLQGAEDTQYF. The CDR3 DNA reads as TGTGCCAGCAGCTTACAGGGGGCAGAAGATACGCAGTATTTT.

The V gene is TRBV6-1, the J gene TRBJ2-1; 7 bases align to TRBD2. CDR1 is MNHNS, CDR2 SASEGT, per germline. V shed 8 bases and J 15 bases; nucleotides not matched to a gene: 16. CDR3 size: 13 residues. CDR3 bases: TGTGCCAGCGGAGGGCTAGCGGATTATAGGCGGTTCTTC. Translation gives CASGGLADYRRFF.

The V gene is TRBV7-2, the J gene TRBJ1-2; weak D call: TRBD1 (5 bases). CDR1 and CDR2 (germline): SGHTA, FQGNSA. V was cut by 2 bases and J by 11 bases, with 15 bases left in between. This CDR3 region has 13 residues. The CDR3 nucleotides read TGTGCCAGCAGCTTAATGTCACCGGGGGTATACACCTTC. Encoded protein: CASSLMSPGVYTF.

The rearrangement links TRBV25-1 to TRBJ2-2; D not resolved. The CDR3 length is 14 residues. Germline V gene data show CDR1 as MGHDK and CDR2 as SYGVNS. The germline V and J ends were trimmed by 1 base and 4 bases, with 7 bases remaining between them. In DNA, the CDR3 is TGTGCCAGCAGTGAATCTATCCGCACCGGGGAGCTGTTTTTT. This translates into CASSESIRTGELFF.

This chain links TRBV15 with TRBJ2-5, with D perhaps TRBD2 (6 bases). CDR3 length equals 15 residues. Germline V gene sequence: CDR1 LNHNV, CDR2 YYDKDF (reference sequence). With 5 bases removed from V and 5 bases from J, the gap between germline ends came to 18 bases. CDR3 sequence: CATSSRLAASETQYF. DNA of the CDR3: TGTGCCACCAGCTCGAGATTAGCGGCCTCCGAGACCCAGTACTTC.

This CDR3 is CASSKDRLNTEAFF. The CDR3 nucleotides are TGTGCCAGCAGCAAGGACAGACTGAACACTGAAGCTTTCTTT. The chain combines TRBV11-1 with TRBJ1-1, with D tentatively TRBD1 (6 bases). The V gene lost 5 bases and the J gene lost 0 bases, with 10 bases spanning the gap. Germline CDR1 SGHAT, CDR2 FQDESV (reference sequence). This CDR3 has 14 amino acids.

The chain has TRBV27 and TRBJ2-3; 9 positions agree with TRBD2. This CDR3 has 17 residues. Germline lookup yields CDR1 MNHEY and CDR2 SMNVEV (reference sequence). The V segment lost 4 bases and the J segment 2 bases; nucleotides outside the gene matches: 10. CDR3 nucleotides: TGTGCCAGCAGTTCACTGACTAGCGGAGCCCTCACAGATACGCAGTATTTT. It is translated as CASSSLTSGALTDTQYF.

V and J are TRBV5-5 and TRBJ1-4; tentative D call: TRBD1 (5 bases). Trimming removed 4 bases from V and 0 bases from J, with 19 bases in between. The CDR3 is 18 amino acids. Germline CDR1 and CDR2: SGHKS and YYEKEE (reference sequence). Here the CDR3 DNA reads TGTGCCAGCAGCCTCCCCCCCGGGACGGTGGCAACTAATGAAAAACTGTTTTTT. It encodes CASSLPPGTVATNEKLFF.

V and J are TRBV7-9 and TRBJ1-1; possibly TRBD1 for D (5 bases). This CDR3 spans 15 amino acids. From germline, CDR1 is SEHNR and CDR2 FQNEAQ (reference sequence). Trimming stripped 1 base from V and 3 bases from J, with 12 bases between. In nucleotides, the CDR3 is TGTGCCAGCAGCTTAGGCGGGGGGACTCACACTGAAGCTTTCTTT. Protein: CASSLGGGTHTEAFF. Complete variable domain (other parts from reference TRBV7-9 and TRBJ1-1): DTGVSQNPRHKITKRGQNVTFRCDPISEHNRLYWYRQTLGQGPEFLTYFQNEAQLEKSRLLSDRFSAERPKGSFSTLEIQRTEQGDSAMYLCASSLGGGTHTEAFFGQGTRLTVV.

The J gene is TRBJ1-2, the V gene TRBV13; D is uncertain. Trimming removed 2 bases at V and 0 bases at J, with 10 bases between. The length of the CDR3 is 15 residues. Germline V CDR1 and CDR2: PRHDT, FYEKMQ (reference sequence). The CDR3 region has the DNA TGTGCCAGCAGCTTAAGGGCCCTAGCTAACTATGGCTACACCTTC. Translated: CASSLRALANYGYTF. Together with reference TRBV13 and TRBJ1-2, the CDR3 gives the full variable domain: AAGVIQSPRHLIKEKRETATLKCYPIPRHDTVYWYQQGPGQDPQFLISFYEKMQSDKGSIPDRFSAQQFSDYHSELNMSSLELGDSALYFCASSLRALANYGYTFGSGTRLTVV.

This sequence joins TRBV29-1 and TRBJ1-1; D perhaps matches TRBD1 (6 bases). Trimming shortened V by 4 bases and J by 4 bases, and 16 bases separated the two germline ends. CDR3 length equals 14 residues. Germline CDR1 reads SQVTM; CDR2 reads ANQGSEA. The DNA of the CDR3 is TGCAGCGTTGCGTTTTTACAGGGAGGCACTGAAGCTTTCTTT. Amino acids: CSVAFLQGGTEAFF.

V gene TRBV4-3 combines with J gene TRBJ2-1; D might be TRBD2 (6 bases). Trimming stripped 0 bases from V and 0 bases from J, with 15 bases between. The CDR3 runs 18 residues. Germline assignment: CDR1 LGHNA and CDR2 YSLEER. Here the CDR3 DNA reads TGCGCCAGCAGCCAAGACCCCCAGCGGGCGAGCTCCTACAATGAGCAGTTCTTC. Its protein is CASSQDPQRASSYNEQFF.

This chain uses TRBV28 with TRBJ2-1; TRBD1 agrees at 12 bases. Germline assignment: CDR1 MDHEN and CDR2 SYDVKM. The CDR3 is 18 residues long. V shed 2 bases, J shed 5 bases, and the junction held 10 bases outside the gene matches. The CDR3 spells CASSLLGTGGPRNNEQFF. The CDR3 coding sequence is TGTGCCAGCAGTTTACTCGGGACAGGGGGCCCTCGTAACAATGAGCAGTTCTTC.

The chain combines TRBV6-1 with TRBJ2-7; no clear D. Germline V lookup: CDR1 MNHNS, CDR2 SASEGT. V was trimmed by 6 bases and J by 4 bases, leaving 10 bases between them. CDR3 size: 12 residues. CDR3 loop: CASSVSRYEQYF. The CDR3 DNA reads TGTGCCAGCAGCGTTAGCAGGTACGAGCAGTACTTC.

This rearrangement joins TRBV11-2 to TRBJ1-1, with TRBD1 identical over 12 bases. Germline CDR1 reads SGHAT; CDR2 reads FQNNGV. This CDR3 has 18 amino acids. The J segment lost 5 bases and the V segment lost 5 bases, leaving 15 bases of the junction unmatched. CDR3 residues: CASSPLSGQGALWTEAFF. Written as DNA, the CDR3 is TGTGCCAGCAGCCCATTATCGGGACAGGGGGCATTATGGACTGAAGCTTTCTTT.

This clone was detected only a few times. This sample also contains other DNA sequences that code for the same CDR3. V gene TRBV7-9 combines with J gene TRBJ2-3, with D unresolved. This CDR3 contains 12 residues. The V and J ends lost 4 bases and 0 bases respectively, with 2 bases between them. The germline V gene has CDR1 SEHNR and CDR2 FQNEAQ (reference sequence). CDR3 protein: CASSSSTDTQYF. The CDR3 nucleotides are TGTGCCAGCAGCTCTAGCACAGATACGCAGTATTTT.

The chain employs TRBV7-9 and TRBJ2-5; D is possibly TRBD2 (5 bases). The CDR3 is 14 residues long. Germline loops: CDR1 SEHNR, CDR2 FQNEAQ (reference sequence). V lost 2 bases, J lost 2 bases, and 9 bases lay in between. The chain's CDR3 is CASSLKRVQETQYF. CDR3 DNA: TGTGCCAGCAGCTTAAAGAGGGTGCAAGAGACCCAGTACTTC.

The chain recombines TRBV28 with TRBJ1-6; the D gene is possibly TRBD1 (5 bases). Germline V gene sequence: CDR1 MDHEN, CDR2 SYDVKM. The CDR3 is made up of 14 amino acids. The V and J ends lost 7 bases and 6 bases respectively, with 13 bases between them. CDR3 in amino acids: CASKGNFRNSPLHF. Here the CDR3 DNA reads TGTGCCAGCAAGGGGAACTTCCGTAATTCACCCCTCCACTTT.

In regard to this clone: The sample contains more than one DNA sequence encoding this CDR3. This rearrangement joins TRBV5-1 to TRBJ2-3; D gene uncertain. Germline V gene lookup returns CDR1 SGHRS and CDR2 YFSETQ. CDR3 length equals 12 residues. The V gene lost 4 bases and the J gene lost 4 bases, with 7 bases spanning the gap. This CDR3 reads CASSSPADTQYF. DNA for the CDR3: TGCGCCAGCAGCAGTCCGGCAGATACGCAGTATTTT.

This clone was found once. This chain joins TRBV15 and TRBJ2-3; a weak D match, TRBD2 (6 bases). With 0 bases removed from V and 3 bases from J, the gap between germline ends came to 16 bases. Germline CDR1 LNHNV, CDR2 YYDKDF (reference sequence). The CDR3 has 17 amino acids. Here the CDR3 reads CATSRDDWRDRTDTQYF. For the CDR3, the DNA is TGTGCCACCAGCAGAGACGATTGGAGGGATCGGACAGATACGCAGTATTTT.

The chain links TRBV15 to TRBJ2-2; 10 bases are shared with TRBD2. This CDR3 is 21 amino acids long. V trimming: 3 bases; J trimming: 6 bases; junction bases outside the gene matches: 22. CDR1 is LNHNV and CDR2 is YYDKDF in the germline V gene (reference sequence). CDR3 sequence reads: CATSRARGGSEREGLPGELFF. The CDR3 DNA reads TGTGCCACCAGCAGGGCTCGGGGTGGAAGCGAGCGGGAGGGCCTCCCCGGGGAGCTGTTTTTT.

CDR3 in DNA: TGTGCCACCCGGGGCTCGTCGGAGACCCAGTACTTC. This codes for CATRGSSETQYF. The chain has TRBV6-5 and TRBJ2-5, with D perhaps matching TRBD1 or TRBD2 (5 bases each). Germline CDR1 MNHEY, CDR2 SVGAGI. Trimming cost V 10 bases and J 5 bases, with 14 bases left between them. The CDR3 is 12 residues long.

V usage is TRBV30 and J usage is TRBJ2-3; no reliable D call. The V and J ends lost 4 bases and 5 bases respectively, with 10 bases between them. CDR1 and CDR2 (germline): GTSNPN, SVGIG (reference sequence). This CDR3 comprises 12 residues. The DNA for the CDR3 is TGTGCCTGGACCCGTCATGGAGATACGCAGTATTTT. Protein sequence: CAWTRHGDTQYF. Variable domain in full (rest from reference TRBV30 and TRBJ2-3): SQTIHQWPATLVQPVGSPLSLECTVEGTSNPNLYWYRQAAGRGLQLLFYSVGIGQISSEVPQNLSASRPQDRQFILSSKKLLLSDSGFYLCAWTRHGDTQYFGPGTRLTVL.

This clone was recorded only once. The rearrangement joins TRBV7-2 to TRBJ2-5; D is unresolved. This CDR3 region has 12 residues. The germline CDR1 and CDR2 sequences are SGHTA and FQGNSA. Trimming removed 4 bases at V and 6 bases at J, with 9 bases between. As DNA, the CDR3 is TGTGCCAGCAGCTCCCACCTGAAGACCCAGTACTTC. Translating it yields CASSSHLKTQYF.

In the case of this clone: At one of its ends the junction is not consistent with the germline gene, which may arise from a read error. The sample holds other DNA sequences that translate to the same CDR3. V gene TRBV6-1 combines with J gene TRBJ1-1; D is unresolved. The CDR3 spans 11 residues. Germline lookup yields CDR1 MNHNS and CDR2 SASEGT. Here the CDR3 DNA reads TGTGCCAGCAGCGAAGGCCCTGAAGCTTTCTTT. Its translation: CASSEGPEAFF.

V and J are TRBV5-4 and TRBJ2-2; D gene unclear. The germline CDR1 and CDR2 sequences are SGHNT and YYREEE (reference sequence). The V gene lost 2 bases and the J gene lost 1 base, with 6 bases spanning the gap. The CDR3 loop spans 14 amino acids. The CDR3 DNA reads as TGTGCCAGCAGCTTCTTCAAGAACACCGGGGAGCTGTTTTTT. Residues: CASSFFKNTGELFF.